The entry that follows covers one T cell receptor (beta chain) sequence. Here immunoSEQ multiplex PCR was the method, and the copy in TCRdb shows in-frame clones only, minus some. This sample has about 330,000 clones, with approximately 88% found just once. These data are taken from a study of blood T cell repertoires in COVID-19. This CDR3 region has 18 residues. Trimming cost V 5 bases and J 1 base; bases outside gene matches: 13. Per the germline V gene, CDR1 is ENHRY and CDR2 is SYGVKD. Self-reported history from a screening survey and questionnaire set each donor's cohort. The TCR was taken from a man younger than 40 who had recovered from COVID-19. The chain links TRBV10-3 to TRBJ1-3; 8 bases are shared with TRBD1. The sequenced sample was PBMCs or T cells enriched from blood (not recorded which). CDR3 in DNA: TGTGCCATCAGTCCTCCAGGGGGCGTTGGAGTGTCTGGAAACACCATATATTTT. Residues: CAISPPGGVGVSGNTIYF.